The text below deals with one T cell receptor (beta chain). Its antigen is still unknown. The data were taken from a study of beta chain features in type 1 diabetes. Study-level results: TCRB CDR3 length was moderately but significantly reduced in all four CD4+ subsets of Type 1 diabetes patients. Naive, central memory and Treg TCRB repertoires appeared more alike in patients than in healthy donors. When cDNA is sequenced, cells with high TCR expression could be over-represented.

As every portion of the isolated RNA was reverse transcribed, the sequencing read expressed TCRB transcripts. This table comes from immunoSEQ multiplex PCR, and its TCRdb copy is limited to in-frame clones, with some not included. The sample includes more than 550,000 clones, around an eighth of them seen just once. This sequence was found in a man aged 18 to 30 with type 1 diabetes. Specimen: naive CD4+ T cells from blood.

This CDR3 is CASSGPGRNSPLHF. CDR3 coding DNA: TGTGCCAGCAGCGGACCAGGGAGGAATTCACCCCTCCACTTT. The rearrangement uses TRBV28 and TRBJ1-6; D perhaps matches TRBD1 (5 bases). V lost 6 bases to trimming and J lost 7 bases, with 13 bases between them. This CDR3 region has 14 residues. The germline V gene encodes CDR1 MDHEN and CDR2 SYDVKM. Looking up the rest from reference TRBV28 and TRBJ1-6 gives the full variable domain: DVKVTQSSRYLVKRTGEKVFLECVQDMDHENMFWYRQDPGLGLRLIYFSYDVKMKEKGDIPEGYSVSREKKERFSLILESASTNQTSMYLCASSGPGRNSPLHFGNGTRLTVT.